This T cell receptor beta chain derives from a study of blood T cells in healthy people across ages. Isolation recovered at least 6 million PBMCs from every sample. Alongside a J-beta primer mix, a sample-barcoded 5' primer served in a second PCR lasting 7 to 11 cycles. With 12 random nucleotides, a template-switch adaptor tagged each individual cDNA molecule. TCRdb recomputed calls from the 5' RACE reads with MiXCR, one row per CDR3 protein. The profile covers about 680,000 distinct CDR3 sequences, with around 45% appearing a single time and under 35% taken by the ten largest. There are a few counts of this clonotype. V lost 5 bases to trimming and J lost 6 bases, with 11 bases between them. This CDR3 has 13 residues. Germline CDR1 SGHTA, CDR2 FQGTGA.

This sequence was found in a woman aged 55-75 years in good health. Source material: blood. V gene TRBV7-3 combines with J gene TRBJ2-4; the D call may be TRBD1 or TRBD2 (6 bases each). CDR3 in DNA: TGTGCCAGCAGCCCCGAGGGGGGAAACATTCAGTACTTC. This encodes CASSPEGGNIQYF.